This TCR beta chain was sequenced during a study of blood T cell repertoires in COVID-19. The overall study: The origin of the acute and convalescent COVID-19 samples was the United States, Italy and Spain. Sources were T cells, B-cell-depleted T cells, or PBMCs; the material itself was cDNA or gDNA.

Germline V lookup: CDR1 KGHDR, CDR2 SFDVKD. This CDR3 region has 15 residues. Trimming cost V 5 bases and J 0 bases, with 12 bases left between them. Original processing methods: Estimation of nucleated cell counts was performed using reference gene primer amplification. The table came from immunoSEQ multiplex PCR; TCRdb's copy has only in-frame clones and leaves some out. V, J and clone size are taken as reported in that table, and D and trimming were inferred from the DNA itself. The sample has approximately 70,000 clones; 88% are singletons. The receptor was isolated from a human donor in a cohort sampled during active COVID-19. The chain recombines TRBV24-1 with TRBJ1-2; D is undetermined. Sequencing was done on a sample of peripheral blood. The CDR3 DNA reads TGTGCCACCAGTGGCATGATAGGAGCTAACTATGGCTACACCTTC. This translates into CATSGMIGANYGYTF.